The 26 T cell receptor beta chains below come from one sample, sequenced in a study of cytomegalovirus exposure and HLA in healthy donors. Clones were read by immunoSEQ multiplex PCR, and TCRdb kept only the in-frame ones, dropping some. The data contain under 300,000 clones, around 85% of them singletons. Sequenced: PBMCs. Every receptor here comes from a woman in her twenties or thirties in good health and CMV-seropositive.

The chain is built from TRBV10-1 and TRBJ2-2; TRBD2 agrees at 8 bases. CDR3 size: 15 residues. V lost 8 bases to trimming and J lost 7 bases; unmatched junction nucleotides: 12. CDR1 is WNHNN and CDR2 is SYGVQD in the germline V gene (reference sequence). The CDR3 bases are TGCGCCAGCGGGCGAGCGGGAGTTGGATACGGGGAGCTGTTTTTT. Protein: CASGRAGVGYGELFF.

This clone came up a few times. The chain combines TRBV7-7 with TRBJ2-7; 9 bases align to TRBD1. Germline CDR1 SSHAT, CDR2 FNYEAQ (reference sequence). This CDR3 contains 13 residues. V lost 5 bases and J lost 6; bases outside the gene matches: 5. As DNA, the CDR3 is TGTGCCAGCAGCCGGGACAGGGTTAGCGAGCAGTACTTC. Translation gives CASSRDRVSEQYF.

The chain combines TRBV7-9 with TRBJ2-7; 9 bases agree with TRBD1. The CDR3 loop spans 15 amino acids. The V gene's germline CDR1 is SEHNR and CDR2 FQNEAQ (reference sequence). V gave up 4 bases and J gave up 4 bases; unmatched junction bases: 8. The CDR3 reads CASSSPGTGLYEQYF. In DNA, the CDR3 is TGTGCCAGCAGCTCACCCGGGACAGGGTTATACGAGCAGTACTTC.

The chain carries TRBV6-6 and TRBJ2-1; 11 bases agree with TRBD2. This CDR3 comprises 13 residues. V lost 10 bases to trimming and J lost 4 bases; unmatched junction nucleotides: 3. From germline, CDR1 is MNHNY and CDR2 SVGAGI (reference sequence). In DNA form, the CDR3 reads TGTGCCATTGGGACTAGCGGTTACAATGAGCAGTTCTTC. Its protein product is CAIGTSGYNEQFF.

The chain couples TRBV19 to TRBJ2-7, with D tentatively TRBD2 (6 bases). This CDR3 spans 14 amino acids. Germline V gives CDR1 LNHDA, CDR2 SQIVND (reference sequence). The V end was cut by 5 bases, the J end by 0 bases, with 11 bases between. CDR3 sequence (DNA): TGTGCCAGTAGTTACGGAGGGCCCTCCTACGAGCAGTACTTC. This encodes CASSYGGPSYEQYF. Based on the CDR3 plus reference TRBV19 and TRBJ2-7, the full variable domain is DGGITQSPKYLFRKEGQNVTLSCEQNLNHDAMYWYRQDPGQGLRLIYYSQIVNDFQKGDIAEGYSVSREKKESFPLTVTSAQKNPTAFYLCASSYGGPSYEQYFGPGTRLTVT.

The CDR3 sequence is CASSGRLAGEVFYEQYF. As DNA, the CDR3 is TGTGCCAGCAGCGGAAGACTAGCGGGAGAGGTTTTTTACGAGCAGTACTTC. The chain combines TRBV7-2 with TRBJ2-7; 12 nucleotides match TRBD2. The J segment lost 4 bases and the V segment lost 5 bases, leaving 12 bases of the junction unmatched. Germline assignment: CDR1 SGHTA and CDR2 FQGNSA. CDR3 length: 17 amino acids.

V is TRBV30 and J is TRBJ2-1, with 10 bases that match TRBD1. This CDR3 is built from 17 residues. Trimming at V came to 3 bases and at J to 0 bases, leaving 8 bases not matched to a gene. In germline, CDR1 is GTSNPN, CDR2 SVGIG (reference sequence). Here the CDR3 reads CAWRLPGTGVSYNEQFF. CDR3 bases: TGTGCCTGGAGGCTCCCCGGGACAGGGGTCTCCTACAATGAGCAGTTCTTC. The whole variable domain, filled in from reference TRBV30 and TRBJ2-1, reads SQTIHQWPATLVQPVGSPLSLECTVEGTSNPNLYWYRQAAGRGLQLLFYSVGIGQISSEVPQNLSASRPQDRQFILSSKKLLLSDSGFYLCAWRLPGTGVSYNEQFFGPGTRLTVL.

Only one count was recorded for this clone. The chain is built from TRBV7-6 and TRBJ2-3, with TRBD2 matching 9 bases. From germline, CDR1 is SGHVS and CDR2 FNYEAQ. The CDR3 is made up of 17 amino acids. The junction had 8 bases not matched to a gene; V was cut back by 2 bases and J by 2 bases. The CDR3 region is CASSLSEGGRATDTQYF. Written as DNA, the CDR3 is TGTGCCAGCAGCTTATCCGAAGGCGGGAGGGCCACAGATACGCAGTATTTT.

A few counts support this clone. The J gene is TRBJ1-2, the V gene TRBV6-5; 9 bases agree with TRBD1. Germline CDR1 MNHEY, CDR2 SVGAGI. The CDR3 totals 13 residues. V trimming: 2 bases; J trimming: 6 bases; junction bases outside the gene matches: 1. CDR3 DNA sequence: TGTGCCAGCAGTTACGACAGGGGGAATGGCTACACCTTC. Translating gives CASSYDRGNGYTF.

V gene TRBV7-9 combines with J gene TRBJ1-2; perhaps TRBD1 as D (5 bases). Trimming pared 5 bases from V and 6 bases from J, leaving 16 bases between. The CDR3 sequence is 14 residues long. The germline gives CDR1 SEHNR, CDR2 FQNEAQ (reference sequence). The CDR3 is CASSRTGIRDGYTF. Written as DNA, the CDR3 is TGTGCCAGCAGCCGCACAGGAATCAGGGATGGCTACACCTTC. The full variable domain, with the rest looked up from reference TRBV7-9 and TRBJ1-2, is DTGVSQNPRHKITKRGQNVTFRCDPISEHNRLYWYRQTLGQGPEFLTYFQNEAQLEKSRLLSDRFSAERPKGSFSTLEIQRTEQGDSAMYLCASSRTGIRDGYTFGSGTRLTVV.

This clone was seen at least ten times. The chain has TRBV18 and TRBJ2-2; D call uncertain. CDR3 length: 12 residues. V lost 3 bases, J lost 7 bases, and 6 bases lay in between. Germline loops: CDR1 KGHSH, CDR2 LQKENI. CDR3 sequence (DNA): TGTGCCAGCTCACCGAGGAACGGGGAGCTGTTTTTT. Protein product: CASSPRNGELFF.

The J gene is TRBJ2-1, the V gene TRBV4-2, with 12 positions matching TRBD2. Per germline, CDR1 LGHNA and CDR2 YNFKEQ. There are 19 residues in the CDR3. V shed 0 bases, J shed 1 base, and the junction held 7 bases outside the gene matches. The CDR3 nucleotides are TGTGCCAGCAGCCAAGAAGTCGGACTAGCGGGAATATCCTACAATGAGCAGTTCTTC. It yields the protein CASSQEVGLAGISYNEQFF.

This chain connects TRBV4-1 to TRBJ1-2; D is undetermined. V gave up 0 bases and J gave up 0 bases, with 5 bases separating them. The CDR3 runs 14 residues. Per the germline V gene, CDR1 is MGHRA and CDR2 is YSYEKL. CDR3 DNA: TGCGCCAGCAGCCAAGATCAGGCTAACTATGGCTACACCTTC. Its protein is CASSQDQANYGYTF.

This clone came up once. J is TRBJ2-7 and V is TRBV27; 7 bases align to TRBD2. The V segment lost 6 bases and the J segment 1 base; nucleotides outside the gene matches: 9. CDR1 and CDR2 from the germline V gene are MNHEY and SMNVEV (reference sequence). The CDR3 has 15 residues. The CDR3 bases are TGTGCCAGCAGACTTCGGACTAGTGGGTCCTACGAGCAGTACTTC. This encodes CASRLRTSGSYEQYF.

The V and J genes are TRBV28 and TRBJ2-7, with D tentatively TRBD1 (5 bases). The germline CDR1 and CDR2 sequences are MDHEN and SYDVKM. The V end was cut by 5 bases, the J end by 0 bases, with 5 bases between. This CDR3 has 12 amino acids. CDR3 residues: CASSDSSYEQYF. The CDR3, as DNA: TGTGCCAGCAGTGACAGCTCCTACGAGCAGTACTTC.

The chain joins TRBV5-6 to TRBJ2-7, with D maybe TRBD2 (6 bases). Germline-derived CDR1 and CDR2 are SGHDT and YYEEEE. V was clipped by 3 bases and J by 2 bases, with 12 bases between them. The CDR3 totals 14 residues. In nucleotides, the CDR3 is TGTGCCAGCAGCTCGATAGCGGAGACCTACGAGCAGTACTTC. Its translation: CASSSIAETYEQYF.

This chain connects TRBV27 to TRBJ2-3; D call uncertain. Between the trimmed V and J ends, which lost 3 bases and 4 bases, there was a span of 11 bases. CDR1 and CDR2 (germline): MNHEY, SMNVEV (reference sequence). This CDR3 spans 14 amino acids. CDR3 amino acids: CASSLITEADTQYF. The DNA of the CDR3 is TGTGCCAGCAGTTTGATAACTGAGGCAGATACGCAGTATTTT.

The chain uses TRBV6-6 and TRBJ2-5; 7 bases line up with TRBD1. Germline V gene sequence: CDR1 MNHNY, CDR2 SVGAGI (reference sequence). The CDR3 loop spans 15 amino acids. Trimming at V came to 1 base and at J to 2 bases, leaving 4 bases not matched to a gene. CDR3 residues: CASSYWATGQETQYF. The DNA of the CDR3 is TGTGCCAGCAGTTACTGGGCGACAGGGCAAGAGACCCAGTACTTC.

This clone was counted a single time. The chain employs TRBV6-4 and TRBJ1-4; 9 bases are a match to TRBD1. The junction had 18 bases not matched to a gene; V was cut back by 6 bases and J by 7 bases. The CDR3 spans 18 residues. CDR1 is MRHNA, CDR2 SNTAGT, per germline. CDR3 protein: CASSRDRAVFLWGEKLFF. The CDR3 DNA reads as TGTGCCAGCAGCAGGGACAGGGCGGTCTTTTTATGGGGTGAAAAACTGTTTTTT.

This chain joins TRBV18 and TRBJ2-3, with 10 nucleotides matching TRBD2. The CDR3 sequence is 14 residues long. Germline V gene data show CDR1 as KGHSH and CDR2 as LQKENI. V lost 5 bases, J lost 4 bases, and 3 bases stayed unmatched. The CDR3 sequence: CASSSLAGADTQYF. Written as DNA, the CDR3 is TGTGCCAGCTCATCCCTAGCGGGGGCAGATACGCAGTATTTT.

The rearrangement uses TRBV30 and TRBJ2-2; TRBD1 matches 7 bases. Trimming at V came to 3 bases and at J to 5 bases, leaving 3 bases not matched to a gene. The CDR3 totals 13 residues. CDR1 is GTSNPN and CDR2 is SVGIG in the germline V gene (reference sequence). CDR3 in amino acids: CAWRQGWTGELFF. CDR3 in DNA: TGTGCCTGGAGACAGGGGTGGACCGGGGAGCTGTTTTTT.

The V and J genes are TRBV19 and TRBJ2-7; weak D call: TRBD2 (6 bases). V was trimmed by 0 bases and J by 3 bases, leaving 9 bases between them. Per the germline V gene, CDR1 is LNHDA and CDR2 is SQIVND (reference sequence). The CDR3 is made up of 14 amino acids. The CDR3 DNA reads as TGTGCCAGTAGTATAGAAGGTAGCGGCTACGAGCAGTACTTC. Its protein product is CASSIEGSGYEQYF.

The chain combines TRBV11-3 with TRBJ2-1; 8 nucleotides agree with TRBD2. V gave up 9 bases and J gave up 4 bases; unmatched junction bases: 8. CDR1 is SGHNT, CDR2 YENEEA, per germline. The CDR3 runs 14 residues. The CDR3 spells CASGGRKLYNEQFF. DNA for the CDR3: TGTGCCAGTGGCGGGAGGAAACTTTACAATGAGCAGTTCTTC.

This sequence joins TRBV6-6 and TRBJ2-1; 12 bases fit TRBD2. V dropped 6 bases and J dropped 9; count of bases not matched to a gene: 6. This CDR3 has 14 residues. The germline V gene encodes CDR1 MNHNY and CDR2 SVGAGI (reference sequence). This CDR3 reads CASSRGLAGSEQFF. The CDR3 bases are TGTGCCAGCAGCAGGGGACTAGCGGGCTCTGAGCAGTTCTTC.

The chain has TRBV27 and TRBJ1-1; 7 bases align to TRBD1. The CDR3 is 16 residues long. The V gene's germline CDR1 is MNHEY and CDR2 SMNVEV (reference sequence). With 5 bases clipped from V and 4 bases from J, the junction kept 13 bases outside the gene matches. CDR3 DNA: TGTGCCAGCAGTGATCCTCGACAGGGTGTGGGCACTGAAGCTTTCTTT. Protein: CASSDPRQGVGTEAFF.

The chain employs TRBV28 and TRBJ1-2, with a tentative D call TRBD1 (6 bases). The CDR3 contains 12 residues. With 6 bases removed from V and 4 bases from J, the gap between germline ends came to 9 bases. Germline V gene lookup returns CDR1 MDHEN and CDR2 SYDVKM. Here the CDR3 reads CASRQGSYGYTF. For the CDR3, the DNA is TGTGCCAGCAGGCAGGGGAGCTATGGCTACACCTTC.